This TCR beta chain derives from a study of siplizumab effects on memory and regulatory T cells (dated by TCRdb to the late 2010s). For the wider study: The study looked at the effect of siplizumab, an anti-CD2 antibody, on alloreactive T-cell subsets in allogeneic mixed lymphocyte reactions made from human PBMCs. Summary of the overall study and its limitations: Among mappable alloreactive CD4+ clones, the Treg-derived fraction averaged approximately 72% with siplizumab versus approximately 27% in control reactions. Siplizumab significantly reduced the cumulative frequency of alloreactive sequences traceable to unstimulated CD4+ memory T cells. Because sequences below about 10^-5 frequency were poorly captured, only a minor fraction of alloreactive clones could be mapped to unstimulated subsets. Unstimulated naive T cells appeared to be more diverse than memory T cells, and naive cells seemed to make a substantial contribution to the alloresponse. About 75-97% of proliferating CD4+ or CD8+ clones could not be given a naive or memory phenotype. No functional confirmation was obtained for the suppressive function of proliferating Tregs from siplizumab cultures.

Receptors were amplified or captured by the immunoSEQ multiplex PCR assay. Around 94,000 TCR templates per sample were assayed on the deep sequencing platform. Genomic DNA extracted from sorted T cells was used for TCRbeta CDR3 sequencing. Under the source paper's analysis protocol: The R programming language was used for the clonal analysis of the TCRbeta CDR3 data. Unstimulated samples were compared with post-reaction CFSE-low samples to define alloreactive CD4+ and CD8+ clones. By matching sequences to the repertoires of sorted unstimulated Treg and non-Treg cells, each alloreactive CD4+ clone was assigned a regulatory or non-regulatory origin. In its TCRdb copy, this immuneACCESS table keeps in-frame sequences only and misses some clones. Where compared with another copy, unresolved V genes explain less than half of these, and the others have no known cause. D and trimming come from the DNA, and the V and J calls and clone size come from that table. The sample yields more than 60,000 clones; roughly 97% were counted once. The biggest ten clones account for around 0.086% of the sample.

Only one count was recorded for this clone. Its antigen is not yet known. Base qualities are not at hand, and no much larger clone is one base apart. In a few donor pairs, further sequencing was done on unstimulated CD8+ naive, CD4+ memory, CD8+ TEMRA, CD4+ naive and CD8+ effector memory subsets. Sorted unstimulated T cells, along with proliferating T cells recovered from mixed lymphocyte reactions, underwent TCRbeta CDR3 sequencing. Fresh whole blood from approximately 9 HLA-typed healthy donors was used to isolate PBMCs. The CDR3 spans 16 residues, from the cysteine through the phenylalanine. Only the CDR3 DNA stays, 48 bases, in frame from base 1. CDR1 and CDR2 (SGHRS, YFSETQ) derive from the germline V gene. V was cut back by 5 bases and J by 0 bases, leaving a gap of 14 bases between them.

This clonotype was obtained from a human donor in good health. The sample comprised naive CD8+ T cells sorted from blood. The cell subset or site label, read with the paper, signifies: unstimulated naive T cells. The chain employs TRBV5-1 and TRBJ1-4; confidence is insufficient to name the D gene. The CDR3: CASSFTDKATNEKLFF. The sequenced DNA: TGCGCCAGCAGTTTCACGGATAAGGCAACTAATGAAAAACTGTTTTTT.